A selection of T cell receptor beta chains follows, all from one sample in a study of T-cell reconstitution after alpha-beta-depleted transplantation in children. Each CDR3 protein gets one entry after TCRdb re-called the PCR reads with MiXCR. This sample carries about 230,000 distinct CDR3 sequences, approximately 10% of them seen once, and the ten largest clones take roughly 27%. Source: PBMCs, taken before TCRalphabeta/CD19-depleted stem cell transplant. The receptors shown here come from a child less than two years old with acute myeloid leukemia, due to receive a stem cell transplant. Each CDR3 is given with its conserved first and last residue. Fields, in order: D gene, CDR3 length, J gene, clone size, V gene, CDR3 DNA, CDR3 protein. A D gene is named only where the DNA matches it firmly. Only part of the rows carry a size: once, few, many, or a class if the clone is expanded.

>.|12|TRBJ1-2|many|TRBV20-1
TGCAGTGCTAGCATCGGGCCCTATGGCTACACCTTC
CSASIGPYGYTF
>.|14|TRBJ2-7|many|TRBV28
TGTGCCAGCAGTTTCCAGGGAAGGGGGTACGAGCAGTACTTC
CASSFQGRGYEQYF
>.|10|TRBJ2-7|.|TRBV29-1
TGCAGCGTTCTTGGGTGGGAGCAGTACTTC
CSVLGWEQYF
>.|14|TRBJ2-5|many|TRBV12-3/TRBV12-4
TGTGCCAGCAGTCCGACTACAGGGCGAGAGACCCAGTACTTC
CASSPTTGRETQYF
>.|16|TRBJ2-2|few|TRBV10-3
TGTGCCATCAGTGAGGTGGCGGCTATGGGCACCGGGGAGCTGTTTTTT
CAISEVAAMGTGELFF
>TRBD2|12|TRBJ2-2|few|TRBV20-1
TGCAGTGCCACGGGGGGAGCCGGGGAGCTGTTTTTT
CSATGGAGELFF
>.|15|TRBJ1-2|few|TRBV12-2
TGTGCAAGTCGCCTGACAGGGAGGGGATTCGGGGGCTACACCTTC
CASRLTGRGFGGYTF
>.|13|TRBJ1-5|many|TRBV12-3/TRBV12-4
TGTGCCAGCAGTAAGGACAGTCCTCAGCCCCAGCATTTT
CASSKDSPQPQHF
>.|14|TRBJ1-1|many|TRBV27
TGTGCCAGCAGTTCCCCCCGACAGAGCACTGAAGCTTTCTTT
CASSSPRQSTEAFF
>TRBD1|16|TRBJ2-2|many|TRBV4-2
TGTGCCAGCAGCCGTGGACAGGGGCTGCCCTCCGGGGAGCTGTTTTTT
CASSRGQGLPSGELFF
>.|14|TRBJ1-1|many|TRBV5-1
TGCGCCAGCAGCTTGGACAGTCGGAACACTGAAGCTTTCTTT
CASSLDSRNTEAFF
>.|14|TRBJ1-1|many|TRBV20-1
TGCAGTGCTAGGGTTGGGGGTGGGGGTCTTGAAGCTTTCTTT
CSARVGGGGLEAFF
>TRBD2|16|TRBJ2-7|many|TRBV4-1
TGCGCCAGCAGCCCTCGGACTAGCGGGGATTGGCACGAGCAGTACTTC
CASSPRTSGDWHEQYF
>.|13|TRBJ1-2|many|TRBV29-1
TGCAGCGTTGAAAAACCGGGGGGCGGTGGCTACACCTTC
CSVEKPGGGGYTF
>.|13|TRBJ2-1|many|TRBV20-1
TGCAGTGCTACCGCACGACTCCCTGGCGAGCAGTTCTTC
CSATARLPGEQFF
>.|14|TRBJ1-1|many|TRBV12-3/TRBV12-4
TGTGCCAGCAGTTTCGGCGGGACCCCTTTGGGAGCTTTCTTT
CASSFGGTPLGAFF
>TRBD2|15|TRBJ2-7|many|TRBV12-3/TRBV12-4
TGTGCCAGCAGCTCCCACAGCGGGAGGGCCTACGAGCAGTACTTC
CASSSHSGRAYEQYF
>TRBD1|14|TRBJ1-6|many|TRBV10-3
TGTGCCATCAGAATAGACAGGGATAATTCACCCCTCCACTTT
CAIRIDRDNSPLHF
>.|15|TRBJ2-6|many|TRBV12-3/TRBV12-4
TGTGCCAGCAGGGGGACGGACTCTGGGGCCAACGTCCTGACTTTC
CASRGTDSGANVLTF
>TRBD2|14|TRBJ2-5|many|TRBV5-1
TGCGCCAGCCGCGAGGGACTAGTTGGAGAGACCCAGTACTTC
CASREGLVGETQYF
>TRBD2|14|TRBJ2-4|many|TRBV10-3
TGTGCCATCTCTAGCGGGAAAGCCAAAAACATTCAGTACTTC
CAISSGKAKNIQYF
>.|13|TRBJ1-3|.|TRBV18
TGTGCCAGCTCACCTGGCCCTGGAAACACCATATATTTT
CASSPGPGNTIYF
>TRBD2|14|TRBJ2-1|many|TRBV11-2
TGTGCCAGCAGCTGGACTAGTCCCGGGAATGAGCAGTTCTTC
CASSWTSPGNEQFF
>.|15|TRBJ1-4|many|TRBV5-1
TGCGCCAGCAGCTTGGCCGGGACGGTAAATGAAAAACTGTTTTTT
CASSLAGTVNEKLFF
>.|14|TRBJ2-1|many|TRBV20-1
TGCAGTGCTCCACCCACCGGGAGCTACAATGAGCAGTTCTTC
CSAPPTGSYNEQFF
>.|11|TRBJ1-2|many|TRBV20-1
TGCAGTGCTAGACAGGGTTATGGCTACACCTTC
CSARQGYGYTF
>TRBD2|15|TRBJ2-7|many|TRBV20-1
TGCAGTGCTATCCGACAAGCGGGAGCGGGGGAGGAGCAGTACTTC
CSAIRQAGAGEEQYF
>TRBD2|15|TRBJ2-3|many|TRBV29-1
TGCAGCGTTGAAGGTGGCGGGGGGGCCGGAGATACGCAGTATTTT
CSVEGGGGAGDTQYF
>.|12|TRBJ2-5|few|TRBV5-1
TGCGCCAGCAGCGTCAGGGCGGAGACCCAGTACTTC
CASSVRAETQYF
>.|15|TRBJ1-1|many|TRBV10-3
TGTGCCATCAGCGCGGAAAGTAGGCGGAACACTGAAGCTTTCTTT
CAISAESRRNTEAFF
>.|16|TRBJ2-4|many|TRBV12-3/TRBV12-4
TGTGCCAGCAGTTGGGTAGCGGCCCCCGCCAAAAACATTCAGTACTTC
CASSWVAAPAKNIQYF
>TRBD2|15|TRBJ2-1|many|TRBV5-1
TGCGCCAGCAGCCCCTCCGGGACTAGCGGGAGTGAGCAGTTCTTC
CASSPSGTSGSEQFF
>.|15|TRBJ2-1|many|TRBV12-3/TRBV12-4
TGTGCCAGCAGCACACAGCGTCTGGGCGGCAATGAGCAGTTCTTC
CASSTQRLGGNEQFF
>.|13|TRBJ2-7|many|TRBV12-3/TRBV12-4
TGTGCCATCCAGTTTAGGGGGTCCTACGAGCAGTACTTC
CAIQFRGSYEQYF
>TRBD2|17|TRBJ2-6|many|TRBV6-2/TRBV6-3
TGTGCCAGCAGTTGGACTAGCGGGAGTTTTGGGGCCAACGTCCTGACTTTC
CASSWTSGSFGANVLTF
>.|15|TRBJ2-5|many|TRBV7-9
TGTGCCAGCAGCTTAAATGTCGGGAGACGAGAGACCCAGTACTTC
CASSLNVGRRETQYF
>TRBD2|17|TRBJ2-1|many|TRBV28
TGTGCCAGCAGTTTTAGCGGGGGGCTGAGCTCCTACAATGAGCAGTTCTTC
CASSFSGGLSSYNEQFF
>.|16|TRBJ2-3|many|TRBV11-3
TGTGCCAGCAGCCCCGGCTTGAGCGGAAGCACAGATACGCAGTATTTT
CASSPGLSGSTDTQYF
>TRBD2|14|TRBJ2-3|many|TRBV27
TGTGCCAGCAGTGGCGGGGGGCGAGCAGATACGCAGTATTTT
CASSGGGRADTQYF
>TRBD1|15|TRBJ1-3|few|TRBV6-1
TGTGCCAGCAGTCAGGACAGGCAGTCTGGAAACACCATATATTTT
CASSQDRQSGNTIYF
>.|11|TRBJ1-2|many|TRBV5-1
TGTGCCAGCAGTAGGGGATATGGCTACACCTTC
CASSRGYGYTF
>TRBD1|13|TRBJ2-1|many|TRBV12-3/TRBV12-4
TGTGCCAGCATCCTATTGGGACAGCACCAGCAGTTCTTC
CASILLGQHQQFF
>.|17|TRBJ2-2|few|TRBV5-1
TGCGCCAGCAGCTTTCAGTTGACTCACGGGGACACCGGGGAGCTGTTTTTT
CASSFQLTHGDTGELFF
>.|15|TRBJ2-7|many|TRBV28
TGTGCCAGCAGTTTAATGAGGGGACGCGGCTACGAGCAGTACTTC
CASSLMRGRGYEQYF
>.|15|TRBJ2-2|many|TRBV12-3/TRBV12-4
TGTGCCAGCAGTCTCAGGGGTGACAGTCCCGGGGAGCTGTTTTTT
CASSLRGDSPGELFF
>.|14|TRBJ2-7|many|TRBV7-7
TGTGCCAGCACCCACAGGCAGGCCACCTACGAGCAGTACTTC
CASTHRQATYEQYF
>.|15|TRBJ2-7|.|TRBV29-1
TGCAGCGTTGAAGGGTCCGCCAGCGGCTCCTACGAGCAGTACTTC
CSVEGSASGSYEQYF
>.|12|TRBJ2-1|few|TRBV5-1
TGCGCCAGCAGCTTCCCTCCCAGTGAGCAGTTCTTC
CASSFPPSEQFF
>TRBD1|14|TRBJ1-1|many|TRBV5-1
TGCGCCAGCAGCTGGACAGGGCAGGTAACTGAAGCTTTCTTT
CASSWTGQVTEAFF
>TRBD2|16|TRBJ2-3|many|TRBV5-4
TGTGCCAGCAGCTTGGCCGGCGGGAGGGCCGCAGATACGCAGTATTTT
CASSLAGGRAADTQYF
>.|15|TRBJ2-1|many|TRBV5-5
TGTGCCAGCAGCTTGGTTAGCGACTCATACAATGAGCAGTTCTTC
CASSLVSDSYNEQFF
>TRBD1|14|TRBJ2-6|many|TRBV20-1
TGCAGTGCCTTGACAGGGGCTGGGGCCAACGTCCTGACTTTC
CSALTGAGANVLTF